This section outlines one T cell receptor beta chain sequence together with its context. What it recognizes is unknown. This CDR3 is also generated by other DNA sequences in the sample. This sample is drawn from a study of cytomegalovirus exposure and HLA in healthy donors. General study results and limits: High sensitivity and specificity were reportedly achieved when the classifier diagnosed cytomegalovirus status. Productive rates of about 90% or about 30% were seen for most TCR beta V segments in an earlier analysis. The investigators catalogued 180 or so TCR beta chains as cytomegalovirus-associated. Most CMV-associated TCR beta chains were later found to appear HLA-restricted.

A multiplex PCR was run with 60 Vbeta primers and 13 Jbeta primers. Data came from immunoSEQ multiplex PCR; TCRdb stores just in-frame clones and leaves some out. The table shows around 150,000 clones, with around four fifths occurring only once. This CDR3 is 13 amino acids long. V shed 3 bases, J shed 1 base, and the junction held 1 base outside the gene matches. Germline CDR1 GTSNPN, CDR2 SVGIG (reference sequence). The sequence was collected from a woman between 50 and 59 years old in good health and CMV-seropositive. Material for sequencing was PBMCs. The chain uses TRBV30 and TRBJ2-7; 9 nucleotides agree with TRBD1. CDR3 coding DNA: TGTGCCTGGAGGGGACAGGGTTCCTACGAGCAGTACTTC. It specifies CAWRGQGSYEQYF.